The 11 T cell receptor beta chains presented below share a single source sample, sequenced in a study of CD8 T cells in ankylosing spondylitis. In TCRdb, the 5' RACE reads were re-called with MiXCR into one record per CDR3 protein. The sample contains 200,000 to 250,000 distinct CDR3 sequences, approximately 10% of which appear only once. Sample: blood, either unsorted or a sorted T cell fraction (not recorded which). These receptors all come from a male donor with ankylosing spondylitis or in good health (not recorded which).

This clonotype was observed at least ten times. This sequence joins TRBV4-1 and TRBJ1-5; D might be TRBD1 (5 bases). CDR3 length: 16 amino acids. Trimming shortened V by 1 base and J by 0 bases, and 10 bases separated the two germline ends. The germline V gene has CDR1 MGHRA and CDR2 YSYEKL. CDR3 nucleotide sequence: TGCGCCAGCAGCCAAGGGCGGGACCTTAGCAATCAGCCCCAGCATTTT. Protein sequence: CASSQGRDLSNQPQHF.

This clonotype was recorded at least ten times. This chain's CDR3 is CSAYLPDLHNEKLFF. The DNA of the CDR3 is TGCAGTGCTTATCTACCAGATCTCCATAATGAAAAACTGTTTTTT. The chain recombines TRBV20-1 with TRBJ1-4; no reliable D call. Germline loops: CDR1 DFQATT, CDR2 SNEGSKA (reference sequence). V lost 5 bases and J 4 bases, leaving 17 bases between the germline ends. The length of the CDR3 is 15 residues.

The J gene is TRBJ1-6, the V gene TRBV12-3 or TRBV12-4; 7 bases align to TRBD1. Trimming removed 2 bases from V and 16 bases from J; junction bases left unmatched: 11. The CDR3 sequence is 14 residues long. The chain's CDR3 is CASSLRRGQEGLHF. The CDR3 DNA sequence: TGTGCCAGCAGTTTAAGGAGGGGGCAAGAGGGGCTCCACTTT.

This clonotype was seen repeatedly, ten times or more. The gene calls are TRBV12-3 or TRBV12-4 and TRBJ1-2; 9 bases line up with TRBD1. V was pared by 7 bases and J by 3 bases, with 6 bases of the junction left unmatched. The CDR3 consists of 14 residues. The CDR3 region has the DNA TGTGCCAGCACCAGGACAGGGGCAGACTATGGCTACACCTTC. As protein: CASTRTGADYGYTF.

This chain joins TRBV18 and TRBJ2-2; 7 bases fit TRBD2. The V gene's germline CDR1 is KGHSH and CDR2 LQKENI. This CDR3 comprises 16 residues. V shed 0 bases and J 4 bases; nucleotides not matched to a gene: 5. As DNA, the CDR3 is TGTGCCAGCTCACCACCAAGTCGCGGGAGCACCGGGGAGCTGTTTTTT. As protein: CASSPPSRGSTGELFF.

The V call is TRBV6-5, the J call TRBJ1-1, with no clear D. Germline-derived CDR1 and CDR2 are MNHEY and SVGAGI. The length of the CDR3 is 14 residues. V lost 2 bases and J lost 1, with 8 bases in between. CDR3 nucleotide sequence: TGTGCCAGCAGTTACACCCAGCAGAACACTGAAGCTTTCTTT. This codes for CASSYTQQNTEAFF.

In this sample, this clonotype turned up many times. V and J are TRBV20-1 and TRBJ1-2; TRBD1 matches 9 bases. CDR1 and CDR2 from the germline V gene are DFQATT and SNEGSKA (reference sequence). V lost 0 bases and J lost 4; bases outside the gene matches: 12. The CDR3 runs to 17 residues. CDR3 in amino acids: CSARDRVGGQGTYGYTF. CDR3 DNA sequence: TGCAGTGCTAGAGACCGAGTAGGAGGACAGGGGACCTATGGCTACACCTTC.

Only a few counts were recorded for this clonotype. J is TRBJ2-4 and V is TRBV19; 10 bases are a match to TRBD1. Germline V gene sequence: CDR1 LNHDA, CDR2 SQIVND (reference sequence). Trimming cost V 5 bases and J 4 bases; bases outside gene matches: 5. The CDR3 has 15 amino acids. The CDR3 protein is CASSSLDRGKNIQYF. The CDR3 nucleotides read TGTGCCAGTAGTTCCCTGGACAGGGGGAAAAACATTCAGTACTTC.

This clonotype was picked up many times. The junction and the germline gene differ at one end; a read error may be behind it. The chain combines TRBV6-1 with TRBJ2-7; D call uncertain. Germline loops: CDR1 MNHNS, CDR2 SASEGT. The CDR3 consists of 13 residues. Here the CDR3 reads CASSPRSSSSLNF. The CDR3 DNA reads as TGTGCCAGCAGCCCCCGGTCCTCTAGTAGTCTGAACTTC.

This clonotype showed up many times. The chain joins TRBV20-1 to TRBJ2-3; 8 nucleotides match TRBD1. The germline V gene has CDR1 DFQATT and CDR2 SNEGSKA (reference sequence). The CDR3 has 15 residues. After removal of 2 bases from V and 5 bases from J, the junction contained 9 bases not matched to a gene. CDR3 loop: CSARRRDRLEDTQYF. The CDR3 nucleotides are TGCAGTGCTAGACGGCGGGACAGGTTAGAAGATACGCAGTATTTT.

This clonotype showed up many times. The DNA for the CDR3 is TGCAGCGTTGAAAAGGCAGGGGGAACCTACGAGCAGTACTTC. Its protein is CSVEKAGGTYEQYF. V gene TRBV29-1 combines with J gene TRBJ2-7; TRBD1 agrees at 7 bases. V was pared by 2 bases and J by 2 bases, with 6 bases of the junction left unmatched. The CDR3 is 14 amino acids. Germline V gene lookup returns CDR1 SQVTM and CDR2 ANQGSEA.